The 32 T cell receptor beta chains listed next were all sequenced from one sample in a study of tumor and adjacent non-tumor tissue in lung cancer. TCRbeta libraries were built with three rounds of nested PCR, modified from ARM-PCR. A single record per CDR3 protein comes from TCRdb applying MiXCR to the multiplex PCR reads. The table includes 70,000 or so distinct CDR3 sequences, roughly three fifths detected once. The template was RNA from unsorted bulk tissue. The sequenced sample was lung tumor tissue. Every receptor here comes from a man aged 50-59 years with non-small cell lung cancer.

This clonotype came up many times. The chain recombines TRBV12-3 or TRBV12-4 with TRBJ1-5; D may be TRBD1 (5 bases). Trimming took 1 base from V and 7 from J, leaving 14 bases between them. The CDR3 spans 15 residues. CDR3: CASSLGSGNFQPQHF. The CDR3 region has the DNA TGTGCCAGCAGTTTAGGGTCAGGGAATTTCCAGCCCCAGCATTTT.

This clonotype came up many times. This chain connects TRBV14 to TRBJ1-2, with D hard to call. The length of the CDR3 is 10 residues. Trimming pared 2 bases from V and 7 bases from J, leaving 2 bases between. The germline V gene encodes CDR1 SGHDN and CDR2 FVKESK. Here the CDR3 reads CASSQSGYTF. CDR3 in DNA: TGTGCCAGCAGCCAAAGTGGCTACACCTTC.

The CDR3 DNA reads as TGTACCACCAGTTTGGTGGGCTACGAGCAGTACTTC. This codes for CTTSLVGYEQYF. The chain couples TRBV5-5 to TRBJ2-7; D gene unclear. Germline V gives CDR1 SGHKS, CDR2 YYEKEE (reference sequence). The CDR3 is 12 amino acids.

Comments on this clonotype: Given a much more abundant clone one base away, this may be a read error. CDR3 nucleotides: TGTGTCACCTCACTCGAGGTCGGAGGCTACACCTTC. It encodes CVTSLEVGGYTF. The chain joins TRBV28 to TRBJ1-2; D unclear. Germline lookup yields CDR1 MDHEN and CDR2 SYDVKM. This CDR3 spans 12 amino acids.

Ten or more counts support this clonotype. V and J are TRBV5-1 and TRBJ2-2, with D perhaps assigned TRBD1 or TRBD2 (5 bases each). Between the trimmed V and J ends, which lost 4 bases and 6 bases, there was a span of 16 bases. CDR3 size: 15 residues. CDR1 and CDR2 (germline): SGHRS, YFSETQ. CDR3 sequence reads: CASSPGTRIAGELFF. CDR3 bases: TGCGCCAGCAGCCCCGGGACCCGAATCGCCGGGGAGCTGTTTTTT.

This clonotype was seen a few times. The rearrangement joins TRBV18 to TRBJ2-5; either TRBD1 or TRBD2 may fit D (5 bases each). CDR1 KGHSH and CDR2 LQKENI come from the germline V gene. The CDR3 contains 15 residues. With 4 bases removed from V and 2 bases from J, the gap between germline ends came to 14 bases. The CDR3 sequence is CASSRDAGWQETQYF. CDR3 bases: TGTGCCAGCTCACGGGACGCAGGGTGGCAAGAGACCCAGTACTTC.

The chain carries TRBV6-5 and TRBJ2-1, with D perhaps matching TRBD1 or TRBD2 (6 bases each). The germline V gene has CDR1 MNHEY and CDR2 SVGAGI. The V end was cut by 5 bases, the J end by 10 bases, with 18 bases between. The CDR3 spans 14 residues. Here the CDR3 DNA reads TGTGCCAGCAGTACCCCCGGGGGCGAGAACGAGCAGTTCTTC. Protein product: CASSTPGGENEQFF.

This clonotype was detected ten times or more. The genes are TRBV4-1 and TRBJ2-7; D is ambiguous. This CDR3 region has 16 residues. V shed 1 base and J shed 2 bases, with 15 bases lying between them. CDR1 and CDR2 (germline): MGHRA, YSYEKL. DNA for the CDR3: TGCGCCAGCAGCCAAGCCTGGGGTGACACCGCCTACGAGCAGTACTTC. Translation gives CASSQAWGDTAYEQYF.

Comment on this clonotype: A read error is possible here, since a much larger clone lies one base away. V and J are TRBV6-6 and TRBJ1-3, with 9 bases aligning to TRBD1. There are 15 residues in the CDR3. Losses at the gene ends were 6 bases for V and 8 bases for J; bases not matched to a gene: 11. Per germline, CDR1 MNHNY and CDR2 SVGAGI (reference sequence). CDR3 region: CASSSGTGNGYTIYF. The CDR3 coding sequence is TGTGCCAGCAGCTCCGGGACAGGGAACGGATACACCATATATTTT.

This clonotype has only a few counts. A much more abundant neighbour one base away suggests this may be a read error. The V call is TRBV5-5, the J call TRBJ2-7; D ambiguous. This CDR3 has 12 amino acids. Germline V gene sequence: CDR1 SGHKS, CDR2 YYEKEE (reference sequence). The CDR3: CTSSLASREQYF. CDR3 nucleotides: TGTACCAGCAGCTTGGCCAGTCGCGAGCAGTACTTC.

Notes on this clonotype: Here the CDR3 omits its conserved ending phenylalanine or tryptophan, so a read error is the likely source. The DNA is left out, because the CDR3 cannot be placed on it with certainty; the CDR3 is given as TCRdb lists it. The chain links TRBV4-1 to TRBJ1-2. CDR1 and CDR2 from the germline V gene are MGHRA and YSYEKL. The CDR3 length equals 12 residues, ends included. CDR3: CASSKVRGSLLY.

For this clonotype: A much larger clone differs by one base, so this may be a read error. This sequence joins TRBV6-5 and TRBJ2-2; tentatively, D is TRBD1 or TRBD2 (7 bases each). Germline V gene sequence: CDR1 MNHEY, CDR2 SVGAGI. The CDR3 totals 16 residues. The DNA for the CDR3 is TGTGCCAACAGTTATTCAGGGGGGGGACACACCGGGGAGCTGTTTTTT. The encoded protein is CANSYSGGGHTGELFF.

Points on this clonotype: Since a much larger clone is just one base distant, this may be a read error. The rearrangement joins TRBV6-6 to TRBJ2-5, with D hard to call. This CDR3 has 13 amino acids. CDR1 MNHNY and CDR2 SVGAGI come from the germline V gene (reference sequence). Trimming shortened V by 4 bases and J by 7 bases, and 13 bases separated the two germline ends. In DNA form, the CDR3 reads TGTGCCAGCAGTTCGCACACCGAAGGGACCCAGTACTTC. As protein: CASSSHTEGTQYF.

This clonotype showed up just a few times. Since a much larger clone is just one base distant, this may be a read error. This chain uses TRBV6-5 with TRBJ1-1; no definite D call. The CDR3 runs to 13 residues. Germline V gene lookup returns CDR1 MNHEY and CDR2 SVGAGI. Deletions cut 7 bases from V and 0 bases from J, with 9 bases between. CDR3 region: CASNAAMNTEAFF. The CDR3 nucleotides read TGTGCCAGCAATGCAGCTATGAACACTGAAGCTTTCTTT.

Points on this clonotype: A junction end diverges from the germline sequence, so it may reflect a read error. The rearrangement links TRBV11-1 to TRBJ1-1, with D unresolved. The CDR3 is 15 amino acids. Per the germline V gene, CDR1 is SGHAT and CDR2 is FQDESV (reference sequence). The CDR3, as DNA: TGTGCCAGCGGCTTAGGCACTGCAGAGGGCACTGAAGATTTCTTT. Its translation: CASGLGTAEGTEDFF.

With regard to this clonotype: No conserved phenylalanine or tryptophan ends this CDR3, so it is likely a read error. The V gene is TRBV6-1, the J gene TRBJ2-5, with TRBD1 matching over 8 bases. Looked up from germline, CDR1 is MNHNS and CDR2 is SASEGT. The CDR3 totals 14 residues. CDR3 loop: CASSPDRARETQYS. The CDR3 DNA reads TGTGCCAGCAGCCCGGACAGGGCAAGAGAGACGCAGTACTCC.

This clonotype came up many times. The rearrangement joins TRBV10-1 to TRBJ1-4; D is unclear. Germline CDR1 and CDR2: WNHNN and SYGVQD (reference sequence). The CDR3 runs 13 residues. Trimming stripped 9 bases from V and 0 bases from J, with 8 bases between. Here the CDR3 reads CASQAATNEKLFF. The DNA for the CDR3 is TGCGCCAGTCAAGCCGCAACTAATGAAAAACTGTTTTTT.

The chain couples TRBV20-1 to TRBJ2-2; maybe TRBD1 (5 bases). Between the trimmed V and J ends, which lost 1 base and 4 bases, there was a span of 10 bases. Looked up from germline, CDR1 is DFQATT and CDR2 is SNEGSKA (reference sequence). The CDR3 is 14 residues long. For the CDR3, the DNA is TGCAGTGCTAGAGTATGGGGCAGCACCGGGGAGCTGTTTTTT. Encoded protein: CSARVWGSTGELFF.

The V and J genes are TRBV12-3 or TRBV12-4 and TRBJ2-1; D uncertain. The germline V and J ends were trimmed by 2 bases and 1 base, with 15 bases remaining between them. The CDR3 totals 17 residues. Written as DNA, the CDR3 is TGTGCCAGCAGTTTAAAGAGGACGGTCGTGTCCTACAATGAGCAGTTCTTC. Encoded protein: CASSLKRTVVSYNEQFF.

The chain recombines TRBV30 with TRBJ2-2; D gene uncertain. Germline CDR1 is GTSNPN and CDR2 is SVGIG (reference sequence). V shed 3 bases and J shed 4 bases, with 6 bases lying between them. The CDR3 totals 12 residues. The CDR3: CAWRPSTGELFF. DNA for the CDR3: TGTGCCTGGAGACCGAGCACCGGGGAGCTGTTTTTT.

This clonotype was detected a few times. A much larger clone is a single base away; this may be a read error. The chain recombines TRBV7-9 with TRBJ2-2; 7 nucleotides agree with TRBD2. V gave up 5 bases and J gave up 0 bases; unmatched junction bases: 9. Germline V gene sequence: CDR1 SEHNR, CDR2 FQNEAQ (reference sequence). CDR3 size: 17 residues. The CDR3 spells CASSPMTSRSNTGELFF. In DNA form, the CDR3 reads TGTGCCAGCAGCCCAATGACTAGCAGGTCGAACACCGGGGAGCTGTTTTTT.

As for this clonotype: With a much larger clone just one base away, this may be a read error. The CDR3 loop is CASSEAFTLGGTEAFF. Written as DNA, the CDR3 is TGTGCCAGCAGTGAAGCGTTTACCCTAGGGGGCACTGAAGCTTTCTTT. The V call is TRBV6-1, the J call TRBJ1-1; D may be TRBD1 (6 bases). From germline, CDR1 is MNHNS and CDR2 SASEGT. The length of the CDR3 is 16 residues. V was trimmed by 0 bases and J by 4 bases, leaving 15 bases between them.

This clonotype has ten or more counts. This chain connects TRBV28 to TRBJ2-1, with 9 positions matching TRBD1. The CDR3 extends over 14 amino acids. V gave up 7 bases and J gave up 9 bases; unmatched junction bases: 10. CDR1 is MDHEN and CDR2 is SYDVKM in the germline V gene. Here the CDR3 DNA reads TGTGCCAGCACGGGACAGGGTTTGGGGAGTGAGCAGTTCTTC. Translating it yields CASTGQGLGSEQFF.

There are many counts of this clonotype. The chain carries TRBV29-1 and TRBJ2-7, with a weak D call TRBD2 (5 bases). The CDR3 consists of 13 residues. The germline gives CDR1 SQVTM, CDR2 ANQGSEA. Trimming removed 7 bases at V and 0 bases at J, with 13 bases between. CDR3 region: CSARSGSSYEQYF. The CDR3 DNA reads as TGCAGCGCCCGATCGGGGAGCTCCTACGAGCAGTACTTC.

This sequence joins TRBV7-9 and TRBJ2-2; D is perhaps TRBD1 (6 bases). The V end was cut by 5 bases, the J end by 5 bases, with 15 bases between. The CDR3 is 15 residues long. Germline-derived CDR1 and CDR2 are SEHNR and FQNEAQ (reference sequence). The CDR3 region has the DNA TGTGCCAGCAGCCCTCAGGGGCAGTTAACCGGGGAGCTGTTTTTT. As protein: CASSPQGQLTGELFF.

Points on this clonotype: The conserved phenylalanine or tryptophan normally closing the CDR3 is absent here, so this likely arose from a read error. The CDR3 DNA is TGTGCCAGCAGCTTAGGGGCAGGGCATAACAATGAGCAGTTCCTC. Protein sequence: CASSLGAGHNNEQFL. This rearrangement joins TRBV11-1 to TRBJ2-1; weak D call: TRBD1 (5 bases). The CDR3 has 15 residues. The ends were cut back, 1 base at V and 5 bases at J, with 12 bases in the middle. The germline CDR1 and CDR2 sequences are SGHAT and FQDESV (reference sequence).

To note about this clonotype: One end of the junction is discordant with germline, which a read error may explain. V and J are TRBV28 and TRBJ2-7; no clear D gene. The CDR3 covers 14 residues. Germline CDR1 is MDHEN and CDR2 is SYDVKM. CDR3 in amino acids: CASSPPRRVYEQYF. Written as DNA, the CDR3 is TGTGCCAGCAGTCCACCGAGACGAGTCTACGAGCAATACTTC.

This sequence joins TRBV11-2 and TRBJ2-3; 7 bases are a match to TRBD2. CDR1 is SGHAT and CDR2 is FQNNGV in the germline V gene. The CDR3 runs 18 residues. The V and J ends lost 5 bases and 0 bases, in that order; junction bases with no gene match: 14. The DNA for the CDR3 is TGTGCCAGCAGCATAGTATCTGGTAGCGGGCCTAGCACAGATACGCAGTATTTT. Residues: CASSIVSGSGPSTDTQYF.

Comment on this clonotype: Just one base apart from a much larger clone, this may be a read error. V and J are TRBV6-5 and TRBJ2-7, with 7 bases identical to TRBD1. The trim removed 5 bases at V and 3 bases at J, leaving 10 bases unmatched. Per germline, CDR1 MNHEY and CDR2 SVGAGI. The CDR3 totals 15 residues. This CDR3 is CASSSRDSLGYEQYF. The CDR3 DNA follows: TGTGCCAGCAGTAGCCGGGACAGCCTTGGCTACGAGCAGTACTTC.

Regarding this clonotype: This may be a read error, as it is one base from a much larger clone. The chain carries TRBV6-2 or TRBV6-3 and TRBJ2-7; a possible D gene is TRBD1 (5 bases). V lost 0 bases and J 4 bases, leaving 16 bases between the germline ends. Germline CDR1 MNHEY, CDR2 SVGEGT. There are 16 residues in the CDR3. CDR3 coding DNA: TGTGCCAGCAGTTACTCAGGACATGGCCGGTTGTACGAGCAGTACTTC. The encoded protein is CASSYSGHGRLYEQYF.

With regard to this clonotype: This sequence may be a read error, since a much larger clone differs from it by one base. V and J are TRBV6-6 and TRBJ2-7; D not certain. The germline gives CDR1 MNHNY, CDR2 SVGAGI (reference sequence). This CDR3 has 13 residues. The CDR3 sequence is CVSSYSHPYEQYF. The CDR3 DNA sequence: TGTGTCAGCAGTTACTCTCACCCCTACGAGCAGTACTTC.

Concerning this clonotype: This clone may be a read error of a much larger clone one base away. This chain connects TRBV11-2 to TRBJ2-4, with TRBD2 matching over 11 bases. The CDR3 sequence is 16 residues long. Trimming took 4 bases from V and 12 from J; bases not matched to a gene: 14. In germline, CDR1 is SGHAT, CDR2 FQNNGV. The CDR3 spells CASSSRLAGGAGNQYF. CDR3 DNA: TGTGCCAGCAGCTCGAGGCTAGCGGGAGGCGCGGGCAATCAGTACTTC.